The following is a T cell receptor (beta chain) sequence with its context. Repertoires were generated with immunoSEQ multiplex PCR, while TCRdb's copy carries only in-frame clones and drops some. This table has about 76,000 clones, 80% to 90% appearing once. The data stem from a study of technical replicates of blood from a handful of donors. Germline V CDR1 and CDR2: MNHEY, SMNVEV (reference sequence). The CDR3 extends over 13 amino acids. V lost 2 bases to trimming and J lost 7 bases, with 12 bases between them. The receptor comes from a human donor in good health. Some clones in this sample may be carry-over from other donors' samples. Material: PBMCs. The chain recombines TRBV27 with TRBJ2-7, with D possibly being TRBD1 (5 bases). As DNA, the CDR3 is TGTGCCAGCAGTTTAGGACATCGGGTGGAGCAGTACTTC. Translated: CASSLGHRVEQYF.